This entry features one T cell receptor (beta chain) sequence. This clonotype was seen at least ten times. Its antigen is currently not known. There are no base qualities to consult, and no much larger clone falls within one base. Explained via the paper, the time point label denotes: newly diagnosed GD, antithyroid drugs for less than 3 months. For both TCR sequencing and RNA sequencing, RNA was extracted from PBMCs using TRIzol. The diagnosis of Graves' disease was made according to American Thyroid Association guidelines. Recruitment of patients was carried out at an endocrinology department in Xi'an, China. From each patient, approximately 10 milliliters of peripheral blood was collected into an EDTA anticoagulant tube. PBMCs were isolated by Ficoll Paque Plus density gradient separation without further T cell sorting. An Agilent 2100 Bioanalyzer and agarose gel were used to assess RNA quality, and a NanoDrop 2000 was used to measure RNA concentration.

The library was prepared using multiplex PCR. Reads for this sample came from an Illumina HiSeq 4000. To build TCR beta libraries, CDR3 regions were amplified by Arm-PCR using iRepertoire HTBI primers. Before sequencing, the PCR products went through gel purification. As for the original processing: Across samples, 60 to 80 TRBV and 14 TRBJ segments were identified and used for gene usage analysis of CDR3 amino acid clonotypes. COPE and FqMerger were used to merge the filtered high-quality paired reads into contigs. BLAST was used to align contigs to IMGT TRBV, TRBD and TRBJ reference genes, with CDR3 defined following IMGT. Any clonotype with a frequency above 0.1% was counted as a highly expanded clone. Shannon entropy served as the measure of repertoire diversity, while the Gini coefficient captured V-J evenness. A clonotype found in more than one individual was treated as public. In TCRdb, the public reads were trimmed at Q25 with fastp and aligned with MiXCR, with productive beta chains retained. Each entry is one CDR3 protein sequence, shown with its most common DNA and genes. TCRdb's processing, not the authors', yielded these V and J calls. In this sample the table shows 250,000 to 400,000 distinct CDR3 sequences, over 15% of which occur a single time. 35% to 45% of the sample rests with the top ten.

The data were obtained in a study of regulatory T cells in long-lasting Graves disease (dated by TCRdb to the early 2020s). Regarding the research as a whole: Newly diagnosed Graves' disease patients had taken antithyroid drugs for less than 3 months. TCR sequencing covered some 13 persistent and roughly 20 newly diagnosed Graves' disease patients, some 33 samples in total. Patients with persistent Graves' disease were compared with patients with newly diagnosed Graves' disease using TCR sequencing and RNA sequencing of peripheral blood. The study was registered as a clinical trial and conducted in China. Overall study results and their limits: As a limitation, the authors acknowledged that the small sample size may reduce accuracy. Sequencing and analysis were restricted to the TCR beta chain. Because the primary lesion, thyroid tissue, could not be accessed, the study looked at peripheral blood alone. Compared with newly diagnosed patients, patients with persistent Graves' disease had lower TCR Shannon entropy and fewer highly expanded clones, which suggests clonal expansion. Patients with persistent disease shared more public clonotypes (about 2,700) than newly diagnosed patients did (about 970).

Sequenced material: peripheral blood mononuclear cells (PBMCs), taken at new diagnosis, from a patient treated with antithyroid drugs. The clonotype was recovered from a female donor with Graves disease.

The CDR3: CASSLGGGRNTEAFF. The DNA is as follows: TGTGCCAGCAGCTTGGGGGGAGGTAGAAACACTGAAGCTTTCTTT. The sequence is built from TRBV5-6 and TRBJ1-1, with the D segment identity uncertain. CDR1 SGHDT and CDR2 YYEEEE are derived from the germline V gene. The CDR3 holds 15 amino acids from the cysteine to the phenylalanine. CDR3 DNA is the only sequence kept; it has 45 bases, read in frame from the first base. Trimming at the junction amounts to 0 bases on V and 2 bases on J, and the germline ends lie 11 bases apart.